The clone carrying this T cell receptor (beta chain) was observed a few times. No antigen is known for it. Assay used: immunoSEQ multiplex PCR; TCRdb lists only in-frame clones, some missing. The sample carries about 120,000 clones, around 88% recorded once. V lost 3 bases and J 3 bases, leaving 8 bases between the germline ends. Germline V gene data show CDR1 as MNHEY and CDR2 as SMNVEV (reference sequence). The CDR3 extends over 13 amino acids. The sample belongs to a study of PD-L1 blockade in urothelial cancer. Study background: From 2014, patients received atezolizumab, given as 1,200 mg intravenously every 3 weeks.

Study-level findings and limits: Lower pretreatment blood TCR clonality, under the median, predicted better survival, researchers reported.

Time point here: peripheral blood 6 weeks after treatment start. Sequences were derived from PBMCs, sampled around atezolizumab (anti-PD-L1) treatment. This TCR derives from a man aged 50-59 years with urothelial cancer. This rearrangement joins TRBV27 to TRBJ1-2; D call uncertain. CDR3 loop: CASSLSRYYGYTF. In DNA, the CDR3 is TGTGCCAGCAGTTTGTCGCGCTACTATGGCTACACCTTC.